This is a list of T cell receptor beta chains from one sample in a study of tumor-infiltrating lymphocytes in primary liver carcinoma. TCRdb analysed the multiplex PCR reads with MiXCR anew, one entry per CDR3 protein. The profile shows under 45,000 distinct CDR3 sequences, roughly 69% of them singletons. The sequenced sample consisted of liver tumor tissue from sampling region 4. The source is a man aged 40-49 years with primary liver carcinoma and hepatitis B virus infection. The CDR3 runs from the conserved cysteine through the conserved F or W. D genes are given only for firm matches. Some rows have no size entry. The others give once, few or many, or a class for an expanded clone.

J	size	D	V	CDR3	DNA
TRBJ2-7	medium-sized	-	TRBV6-2/TRBV6-3	CASTSSVYEQYF	TGTGCCAGCACCTCTAGTGTCTACGAGCAGTACTTC
TRBJ1-1	-	-	TRBV29-1	CSVGPGWGMDAEAIF	TGCAGCGTTGGTCCAGGGTGGGGCATGGACGCTGAAGCTATCTTT
TRBJ2-7	-	-	TRBV10-3	CVISGPGRHEQYF	TGTGTCATCAGTGGGCCGGGGAGGCACGAGCAATACTTC
TRBJ1-1	many	-	TRBV28	CASRLSKATTEAFF	TGTGCCAGCAGACTCTCGAAAGCGACGACTGAAGCTTTCTTT
TRBJ2-7	-	-	TRBV6-6	CGSSRTLGEQYF	TGTGGCAGTAGTCGTACCCTAGGCGAGCAGTATTTC
TRBJ2-3	once	TRBD2	TRBV11-1	CASSFPGTRTDTQYF	TGTGCCAGCAGCTTTCCCGGGACTAGGACAGATACGCAGTATTTT
TRBJ2-3	-	-	TRBV11-2	CASSLPGRSDMQYF	TGTGCCAGCAGCCTCCCGGGCCGGTCAGATATGCAGTATTTT
TRBJ2-7	few	-	TRBV5-6	CTSSPQLEGEQYF	TGTACCAGCAGCCCACAACTAGAGGGCGAGCAGTACTTT
TRBJ1-1	-	-	TRBV5-5	CASSHGGERYIETFF	TGTGCCAGCAGCCATGGGGGTGAGCGGTACATTGAAACTTTCTTT
TRBJ2-1	-	-	TRBV12-3/TRBV12-4	CASSKRDNSLLDEQFF	TGTGCCAGTAGTAAGCGGGACAATTCTCTCCTGGATGAGCAGTTCTTC
TRBJ2-7	medium-sized	TRBD2	TRBV6-2/TRBV6-3	CASRSYGTRAYEQYF	TGTGCCAGCAGGTCCTACGGGACTAGGGCATACGAGCAGTACTTC
TRBJ2-7	once	TRBD2	TRBV7-9	CASSQTSGSLYEQYF	TGTGCCAGTAGCCAGACTAGCGGGAGTCTCTACGAGCAGTACTTC
TRBJ2-2	medium-sized	TRBD1	TRBV6-5	CASRKGQGFGLNTGELFF	TGTGCCAGCAGGAAGGGACAGGGGTTTGGGTTGAACACCGGGGAGCTGTTTTTT
TRBJ2-7	-	-	TRBV12-3/TRBV12-4	CASSFVARGLYEQYF	TGTGCCAGTAGCTTTGTAGCCAGGGGCCTCTACGAGCAGTACTTC
TRBJ2-2	-	-	TRBV29-1	CSVGIRAVNTGELFF	TGCAGCGTTGGGATTAGGGCGGTGAACACCGGGGAGCTGTTTTTT
TRBJ1-2	-	-	TRBV29-1	CGASQEAESGYTF	TGCGGCGCCTCGCAGGAGGCTGAGAGTGGCTACACCTTC
TRBJ1-2	medium-sized	-	TRBV6-5	CASSSGVGVVNYGYTF	TGTGCCAGCAGTTCCGGGGTCGGGGTCGTCAACTATGGCTACACCTTC
TRBJ2-5	-	TRBD2	TRBV29-1	CSVRTSGRWVETQYF	TGCAGCGTTAGGACTAGCGGGAGATGGGTAGAGACCCAGTACTTC
TRBJ2-7	-	TRBD2	TRBV5-1	CASNLDRGSGRFPPEQYF	TGCGCCAGCAACTTGGATCGTGGTAGCGGGAGATTCCCCCCCGAGCAGTACTTC
TRBJ2-1	few	-	TRBV11-2	CASCLLGQGYNEQFF	TGTGCCAGCTGCTTATTGGGGCAGGGCTACAATGAGCAGTTCTTC
TRBJ2-1	many	-	TRBV11-2	CASSTGPCGVYNEQFF	TGTGCCAGCAGCACCGGGCCCTGCGGGGTTTACAATGAGCAGTTCTTC
TRBJ2-1	-	TRBD2	TRBV6-5	CASSFSGGLATNEQFF	TGTGCCAGCAGTTTCTCAGGGGGACTAGCGACCAATGAGCAGTTTTTC
TRBJ2-7	many	-	TRBV29-1	CSVEDPRGPWREQYF	TGCAGCGTTGAAGATCCGCGGGGCCCCTGGAGGGAGCAGTACTTC
TRBJ1-2	-	TRBD1	TRBV12-3/TRBV12-4	CISSSWDRGDYTF	TGTATCAGCAGTTCCTGGGACAGGGGGGACTACACCTTC
TRBJ2-1	-	TRBD1	TRBV4-2	CASCHAAGQGNNEQFF	TGTGCCAGCTGCCATGCCGCGGGACAGGGGAACAATGAGCAGTTCTTC
TRBJ2-3	many	-	TRBV9	CASSTQTDTQYF	TGTGCCAGCAGTACACAGACAGATACGCAGTATTTT
TRBJ2-3	-	-	TRBV28	CANGKSVVTDTQYF	TGTGCCAACGGTAAGTCGGTGGTCACAGATACGCAGTATTTT
TRBJ1-2	medium-sized	TRBD1	TRBV5-4	CASSATGGGNYGYTF	TGTGCCAGCAGCGCTACAGGGGGGGGGAACTATGGCTACACCTTC
TRBJ2-3	-	TRBD1	TRBV29-1	CSVSGTGASEMQYF	TGCAGCGTCTCCGGGACAGGGGCGTCAGAAATGCAGTATTTT
TRBJ1-2	-	-	TRBV5-6	CASSSRDRIFNCSYTF	TGTGCCAGCAGCTCCCGCGACAGGATCTTCAACTGTAGCTACACCTTC
TRBJ2-3	-	TRBD2	TRBV28	CASLGGAGGSTNTQYF	TGTGCCAGCCTGGGAGGAGCGGGAGGGAGCACTAATACGCAGTATTTT
TRBJ2-1	-	TRBD2	TRBV28	CVSWIWGGNEQFF	TGTGTCAGCTGGATATGGGGGGGCAATGAGCAGTTCTTC
TRBJ2-3	-	TRBD2	TRBV6-5	CASNLELAETDIQYF	TGTGCCAGCAACCTAGAACTAGCGGAAACAGATATTCAGTATTTT
TRBJ2-3	-	-	TRBV11-1	CARSLPRESTDTHYF	TGTGCCAGGAGTTTGCCGAGGGAGAGCACAGATACACACTATTTT
TRBJ2-7	few	-	TRBV12-3/TRBV12-4	CASSLVTGHGFYEQYF	TGTGCCAGCAGTTTAGTCACGGGTCACGGTTTCTACGAGCAGTACTTC
TRBJ1-2	once	TRBD1	TRBV6-1	CASIVFGTGSDGYTF	TGTGCCAGCATAGTTTTCGGGACAGGGTCAGACGGCTACACCTTC
TRBJ2-7	-	-	TRBV4-3	CTSSQTVSYEQYF	TGCACCAGTAGCCAAACAGTTTCCTACGAGCAGTACTTC
TRBJ2-7	-	-	TRBV29-1	CSIDTGYIDEQYF	TGCAGCATCGATACAGGGTATATTGACGAGCAGTACTTC
TRBJ2-3	many	-	TRBV10-2	CASSYTDTQYF	TGCGCCAGCAGCTACACGGATACGCAGTATTTT
TRBJ2-1	-	TRBD2	TRBV5-1	CDSSSTGLVEQFF	TGCGACAGCAGCTCGACGGGACTAGTTGAGCAGTTCTTC
TRBJ1-2	-	-	TRBV5-5	CASNPHPDKTNYGYNF	TGTGCCAGCAACCCTCACCCGGACAAAACTAACTATGGCTACAACTTC
TRBJ1-5	-	-	TRBV11-3	CASSDSHSNQPEHF	TGTGCCAGCAGTGACAGCCATAGCAATCAGCCTGAGCATTTT
TRBJ2-1	-	-	TRBV5-6	CASSPSGGGRDNGQFF	TGTGCCAGCAGCCCGTCTGGGGGCGGAAGGGACAATGGGCAGTTCTTC
TRBJ1-1	-	-	TRBV5-1	CATCPSWGTMNTGAFF	TGCGCCACCTGTCCTTCTTGGGGCACGATGAACACTGGAGCTTTCTTT
TRBJ2-1	-	TRBD1	TRBV6-5	CNGSYAGQANNEQFF	TGTAACGGCAGTTACGCCGGACAGGCGAACAATGAGCAGTTCTTC